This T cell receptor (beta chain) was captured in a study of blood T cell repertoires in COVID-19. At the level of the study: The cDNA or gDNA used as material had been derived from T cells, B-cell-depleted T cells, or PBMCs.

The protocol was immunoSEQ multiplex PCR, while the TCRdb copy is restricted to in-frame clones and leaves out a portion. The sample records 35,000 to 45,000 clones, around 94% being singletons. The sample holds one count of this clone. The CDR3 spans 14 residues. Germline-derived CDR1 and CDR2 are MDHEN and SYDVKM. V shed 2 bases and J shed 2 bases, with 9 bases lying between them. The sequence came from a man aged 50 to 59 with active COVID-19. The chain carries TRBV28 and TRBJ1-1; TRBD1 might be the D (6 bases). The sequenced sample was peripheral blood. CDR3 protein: CASSLRQVNTEAFF. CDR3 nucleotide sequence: TGTGCCAGCAGTTTAAGACAGGTTAACACTGAAGCTTTCTTT.